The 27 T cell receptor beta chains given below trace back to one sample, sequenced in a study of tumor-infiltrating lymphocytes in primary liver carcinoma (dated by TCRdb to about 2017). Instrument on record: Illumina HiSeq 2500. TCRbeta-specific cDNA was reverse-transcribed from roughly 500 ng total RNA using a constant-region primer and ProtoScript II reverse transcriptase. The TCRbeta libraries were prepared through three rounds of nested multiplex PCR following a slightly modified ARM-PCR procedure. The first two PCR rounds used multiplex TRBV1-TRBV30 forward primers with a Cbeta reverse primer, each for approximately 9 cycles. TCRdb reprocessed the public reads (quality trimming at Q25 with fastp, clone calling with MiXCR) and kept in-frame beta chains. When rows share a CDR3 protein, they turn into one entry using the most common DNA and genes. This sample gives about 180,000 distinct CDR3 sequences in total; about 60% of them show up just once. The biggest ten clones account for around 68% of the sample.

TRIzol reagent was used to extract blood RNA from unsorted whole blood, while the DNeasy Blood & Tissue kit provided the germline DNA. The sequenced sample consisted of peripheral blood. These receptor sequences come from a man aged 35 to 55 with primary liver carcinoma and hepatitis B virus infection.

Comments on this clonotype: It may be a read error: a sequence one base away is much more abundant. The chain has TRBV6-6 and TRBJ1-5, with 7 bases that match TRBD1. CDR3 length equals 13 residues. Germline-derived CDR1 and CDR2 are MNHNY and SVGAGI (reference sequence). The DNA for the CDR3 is TGTACCGGCCAAACAGGGGAGGGTCAGCCCCAGCATTTT. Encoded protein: CTGQTGEGQPQHF.

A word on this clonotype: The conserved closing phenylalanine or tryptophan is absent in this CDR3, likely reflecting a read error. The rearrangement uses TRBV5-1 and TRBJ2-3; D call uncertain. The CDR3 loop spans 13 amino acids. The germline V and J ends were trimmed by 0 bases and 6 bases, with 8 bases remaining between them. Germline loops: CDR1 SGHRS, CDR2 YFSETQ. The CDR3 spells CASSLVSPDTQYL. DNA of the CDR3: TGCGCCAGCAGCTTGGTCTCCCCCGATACGCAGTATTTG.

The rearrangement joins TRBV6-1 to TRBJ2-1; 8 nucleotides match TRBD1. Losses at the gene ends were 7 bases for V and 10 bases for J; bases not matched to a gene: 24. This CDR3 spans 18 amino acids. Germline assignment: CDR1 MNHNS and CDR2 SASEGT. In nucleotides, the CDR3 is TGTGCCAGCATCCCCCACCCTTACCGGGACAGGCCTTTCAAAGAGCAGTTCTTC. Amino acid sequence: CASIPHPYRDRPFKEQFF.

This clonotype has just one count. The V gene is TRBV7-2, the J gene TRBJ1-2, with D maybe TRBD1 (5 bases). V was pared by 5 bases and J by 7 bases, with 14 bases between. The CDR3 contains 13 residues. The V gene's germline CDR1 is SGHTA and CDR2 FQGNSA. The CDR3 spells CASSPLRGRGYTF. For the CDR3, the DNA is TGTGCCAGCAGCCCCCTGAGGGGCCGTGGCTACACCTTC.

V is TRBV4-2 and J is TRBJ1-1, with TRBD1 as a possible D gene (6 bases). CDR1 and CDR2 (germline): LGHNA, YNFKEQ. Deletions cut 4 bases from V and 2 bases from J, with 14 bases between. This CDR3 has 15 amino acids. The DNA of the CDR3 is TGTGCCAGCAGCCCTCGACCACAGGGTAACACTGAAGCTTTCTTT. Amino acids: CASSPRPQGNTEAFF.

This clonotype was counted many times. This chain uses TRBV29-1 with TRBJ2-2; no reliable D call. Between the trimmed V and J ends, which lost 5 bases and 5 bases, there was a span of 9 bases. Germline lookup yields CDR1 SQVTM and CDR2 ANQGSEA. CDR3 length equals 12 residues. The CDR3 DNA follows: TGCAGCGTTCGTACAGTAACCGGGGAGCTGTTTTTT. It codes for CSVRTVTGELFF.

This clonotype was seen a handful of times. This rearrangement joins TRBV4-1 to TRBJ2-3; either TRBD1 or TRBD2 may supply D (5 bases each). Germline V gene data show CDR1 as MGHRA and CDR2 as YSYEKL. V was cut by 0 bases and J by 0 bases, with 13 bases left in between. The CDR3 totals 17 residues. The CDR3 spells CASSQEVGRISTDTQYF. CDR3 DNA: TGCGCCAGCAGCCAAGAAGTGGGACGGATTAGCACAGATACGCAGTATTTT.

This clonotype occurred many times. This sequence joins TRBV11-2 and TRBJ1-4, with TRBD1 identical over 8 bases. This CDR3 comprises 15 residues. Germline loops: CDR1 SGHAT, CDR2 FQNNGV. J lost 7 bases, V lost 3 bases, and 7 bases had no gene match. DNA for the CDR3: TGTGCCAGCAGCTTCGGACAGGGCGATGGTGAAAAACTGTTTTTT. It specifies CASSFGQGDGEKLFF.

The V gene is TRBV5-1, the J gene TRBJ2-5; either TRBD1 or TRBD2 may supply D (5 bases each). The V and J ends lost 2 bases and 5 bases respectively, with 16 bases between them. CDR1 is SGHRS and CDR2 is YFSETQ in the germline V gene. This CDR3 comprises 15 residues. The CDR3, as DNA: TGCGCCAGCAGCTTTTCCTCAGGGCCGGGGGAGACCCAGTACTTC. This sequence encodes CASSFSSGPGETQYF. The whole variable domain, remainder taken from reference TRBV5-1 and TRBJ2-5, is KAGVTQTPRYLIKTRGQQVTLSCSPISGHRSVSWYQQTPGQGLQFLFEYFSETQRNKGNFPGRFSGRQFSNSRSEMNVSTLELGDSALYLCASSFSSGPGETQYFGPGTRLLVL.

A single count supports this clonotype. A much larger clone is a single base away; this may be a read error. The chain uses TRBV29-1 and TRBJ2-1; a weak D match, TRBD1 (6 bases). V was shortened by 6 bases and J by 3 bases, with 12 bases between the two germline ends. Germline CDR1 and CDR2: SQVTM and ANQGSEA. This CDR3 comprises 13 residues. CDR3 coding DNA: TGCAGCGTCCTTGGGGGCTACTACAATGAGCAGTTCTTC. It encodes CSVLGGYYNEQFF.

The CDR3: CASNLLPDYGYTF. CDR3 in DNA: TGTGCCAGCAACCTCCTGCCGGACTATGGCTACACCTTC. This chain uses TRBV14 with TRBJ1-2, with D unclear. This CDR3 is 13 amino acids long. The germline V gene has CDR1 SGHDN and CDR2 FVKESK. The V gene lost 7 bases and the J gene lost 3 bases, with 12 bases spanning the gap.

The CDR3 spells CATSRDVSGTGELFF. The CDR3 nucleotides are TGTGCCACCAGCAGAGATGTCTCAGGCACCGGGGAGCTGTTTTTT. This chain links TRBV15 with TRBJ2-2; no clear D. The germline V gene has CDR1 LNHNV and CDR2 YYDKDF (reference sequence). This CDR3 has 15 amino acids. The V and J ends lost 0 bases and 4 bases respectively, with 9 bases between them.

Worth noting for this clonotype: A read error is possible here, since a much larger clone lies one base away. The CDR3 loop reads CTSSQEVQGQGITYEQYF. DNA of the CDR3: TGTACCAGCAGCCAAGAGGTTCAGGGGCAGGGGATCACCTACGAGCAGTACTTC. This rearrangement joins TRBV4-2 to TRBJ2-7, with D perhaps matching TRBD1 (6 bases). The CDR3 length is 18 residues. The germline gives CDR1 LGHNA, CDR2 YNFKEQ.

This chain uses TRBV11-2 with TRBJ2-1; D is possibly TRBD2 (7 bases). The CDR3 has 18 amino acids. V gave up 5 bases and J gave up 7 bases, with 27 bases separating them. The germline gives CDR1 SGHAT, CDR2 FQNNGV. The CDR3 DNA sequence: TGTGCCAGCAGCGCCCAGGGAGGGGGAGTGCCATGTTGGAATGAGCAGTTCTTC. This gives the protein CASSAQGGGVPCWNEQFF.

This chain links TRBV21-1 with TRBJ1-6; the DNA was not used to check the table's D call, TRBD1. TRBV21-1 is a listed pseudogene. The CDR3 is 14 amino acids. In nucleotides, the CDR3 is TGTGCCAGCAGCAGGGGGTCGGGTAATTCACCCCTCGACTTT. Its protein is CASSRGSGNSPLDF.

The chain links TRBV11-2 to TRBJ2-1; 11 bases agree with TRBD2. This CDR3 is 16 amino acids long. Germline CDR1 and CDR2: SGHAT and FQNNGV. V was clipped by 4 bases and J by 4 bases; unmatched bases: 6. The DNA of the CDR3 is TGTGCCAGCAGCTCGACCGGGACTAGCGGATACAATGAGCAGTTCTTC. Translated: CASSSTGTSGYNEQFF.

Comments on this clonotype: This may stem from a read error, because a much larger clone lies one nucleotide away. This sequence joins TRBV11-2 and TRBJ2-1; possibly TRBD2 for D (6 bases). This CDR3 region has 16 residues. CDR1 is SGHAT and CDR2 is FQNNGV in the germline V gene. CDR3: CGSTPGGGYSYNEQFF. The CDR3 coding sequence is TGTGGCAGCACCCCCGGGGGAGGATACTCCTACAATGAGCAGTTCTTC. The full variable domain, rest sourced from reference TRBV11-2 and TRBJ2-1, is EAGVAQSPRYKIIEKRQSVAFWCNPISGHATLYWYQQILGQGPKLLIQFQNNGVVDDSQLPKDRFSAERLKGVDSTLKIQPAKLEDSAVYLCGSTPGGGYSYNEQFFGPGTRLTVL.

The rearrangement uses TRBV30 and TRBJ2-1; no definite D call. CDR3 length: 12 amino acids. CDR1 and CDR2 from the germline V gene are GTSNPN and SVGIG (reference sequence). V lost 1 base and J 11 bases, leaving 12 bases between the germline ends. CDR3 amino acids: CAWSDRSLQQFF. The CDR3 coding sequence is TGTGCCTGGAGTGACCGATCCCTTCAGCAGTTCTTC.

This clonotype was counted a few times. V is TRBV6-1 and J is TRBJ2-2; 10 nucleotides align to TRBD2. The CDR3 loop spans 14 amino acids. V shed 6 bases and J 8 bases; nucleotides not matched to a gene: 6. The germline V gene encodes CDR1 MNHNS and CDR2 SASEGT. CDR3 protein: CASRPLAGEGELFF. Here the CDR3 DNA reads TGTGCCAGCAGGCCTCTAGCGGGAGAAGGGGAGCTGTTTTTT.

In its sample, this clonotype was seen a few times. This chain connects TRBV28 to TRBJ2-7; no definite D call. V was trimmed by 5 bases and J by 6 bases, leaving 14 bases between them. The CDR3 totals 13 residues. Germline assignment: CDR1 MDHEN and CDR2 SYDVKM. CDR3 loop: CASSPPLFPEQYF. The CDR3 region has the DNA TGTGCCAGCAGTCCCCCCCTCTTCCCCGAGCAGTACTTC.

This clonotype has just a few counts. The CDR3 protein is CASSLSGTSGTDTQYF. In DNA form, the CDR3 reads TGCGCCAGCAGCCTTTCCGGGACTAGCGGCACAGATACGCAGTATTTT. The chain employs TRBV4-1 and TRBJ2-3, with 10 bases aligning to TRBD2. The CDR3 has 16 amino acids. Per the germline V gene, CDR1 is MGHRA and CDR2 is YSYEKL. The ends lost 4 bases at V and 1 base at J; junction bases unmatched: 5.

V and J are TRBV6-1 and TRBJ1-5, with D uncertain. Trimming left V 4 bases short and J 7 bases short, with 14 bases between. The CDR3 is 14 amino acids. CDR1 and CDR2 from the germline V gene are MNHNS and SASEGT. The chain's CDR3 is CASSGGRGLQPQHF. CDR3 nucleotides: TGTGCCAGCAGTGGAGGGAGAGGGTTGCAGCCCCAGCATTTT.

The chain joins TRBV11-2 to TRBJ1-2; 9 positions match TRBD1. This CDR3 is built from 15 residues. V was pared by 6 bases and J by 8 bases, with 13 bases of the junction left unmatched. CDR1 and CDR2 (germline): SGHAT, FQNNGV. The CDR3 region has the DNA TGTGCCAGCAGTTTCCACCGGGACAGGGTTATGGGCTACACCTTC. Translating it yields CASSFHRDRVMGYTF. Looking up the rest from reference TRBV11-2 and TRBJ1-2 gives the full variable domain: EAGVAQSPRYKIIEKRQSVAFWCNPISGHATLYWYQQILGQGPKLLIQFQNNGVVDDSQLPKDRFSAERLKGVDSTLKIQPAKLEDSAVYLCASSFHRDRVMGYTFGSGTRLTVV.

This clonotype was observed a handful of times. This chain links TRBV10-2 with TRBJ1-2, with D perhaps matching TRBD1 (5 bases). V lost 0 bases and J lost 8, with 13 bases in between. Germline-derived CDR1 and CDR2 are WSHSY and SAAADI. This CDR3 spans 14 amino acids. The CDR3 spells CASSESMRGGGYTF. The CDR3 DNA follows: TGCGCCAGCAGTGAGTCCATGAGGGGCGGCGGCTACACCTTC.

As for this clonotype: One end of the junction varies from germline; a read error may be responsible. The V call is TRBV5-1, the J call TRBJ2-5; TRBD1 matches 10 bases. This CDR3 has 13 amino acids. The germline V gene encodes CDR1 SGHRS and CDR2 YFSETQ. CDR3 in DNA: TGCGCCAGCAGCCTCGGACAGGGGGAGACCCGGTACTTC. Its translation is CASSLGQGETRYF.

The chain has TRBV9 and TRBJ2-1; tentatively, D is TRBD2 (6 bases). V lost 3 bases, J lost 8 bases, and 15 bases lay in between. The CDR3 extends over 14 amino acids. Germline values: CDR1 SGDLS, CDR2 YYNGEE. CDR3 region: CASSAQGQRDEQFF. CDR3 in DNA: TGTGCCAGCAGCGCCCAGGGCCAGCGGGATGAGCAGTTCTTC.

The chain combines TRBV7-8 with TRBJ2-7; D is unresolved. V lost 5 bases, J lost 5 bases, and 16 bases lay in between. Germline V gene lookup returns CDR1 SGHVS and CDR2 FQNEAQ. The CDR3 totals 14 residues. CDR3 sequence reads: CASSPTCRVDEQYF. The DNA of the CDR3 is TGTGCCAGCAGCCCTACCTGTCGGGTAGACGAGCAGTACTTC.